This T cell receptor (beta chain) was sequenced in a study of regulatory T cells in long-lasting Graves disease. Time point noted: newly diagnosed GD, antithyroid drugs for less than 3 months. The TCR library was made from RNA extracted from PBMCs. Germline V gene sequence: CDR1 MGHRA, CDR2 YSYEKL. CDR3 length: 17 amino acids. V trimming: 1 base; J trimming: 3 bases; junction bases outside the gene matches: 9. Whole-study results and caveats: For persistent Graves' patients, TCR diversity was lower than for newly diagnosed ones. Gene preferences differed: TRBV28, TRBJ1-2, TRBJ2-5 in persistent cases.

Arm-PCR of CDR3 regions and iRepertoire HTBI primers were used to build TCR beta libraries. MiXCR, run by TCRdb on the multiplex PCR reads, gives a single entry per CDR3 protein. The data show hundreds of thousands of distinct CDR3 sequences, around 16% seen once. Turning to this clonotype: The antigen is undetermined.

In addition, the sample was reused for a study of T cells in Graves' hyperthyroidism and ophthalmopathy. As reported in that work: Diagnostic decisions used clinical symptoms, serum thyroxine and TRAb, thyroid ultrasound and orbital computed tomography.

The rearrangement joins TRBV4-1 to TRBJ2-3; 8 bases fit TRBD2. The TCR sequence derives from a young man with Graves disease. Source: peripheral blood mononuclear cells (PBMCs), taken at new diagnosis, from a patient treated with antithyroid drugs. The CDR3: CASSQAILADTTDTQYF. CDR3 DNA: TGCGCCAGCAGCCAAGCCATACTAGCGGATACTACAGATACGCAGTATTTT.